The 10 T cell receptor beta chains below come from one sample, sequenced in a study of PD-L1 blockade in urothelial cancer. The method was immunoSEQ multiplex PCR; TCRdb's version includes in-frame clones alone and lacks a portion of them. The sample includes around 120,000 clones, about 85% of them seen just once. The sample consisted of PBMCs, taken around atezolizumab (anti-PD-L1) treatment. The receptors derive from a man aged 50-60 years with urothelial cancer.

The chain joins TRBV6-6 to TRBJ2-3, with D unclear. V lost 3 bases and J 3 bases, leaving 16 bases between the germline ends. The V gene's germline CDR1 is MNHNY and CDR2 SVGAGI (reference sequence). The CDR3 contains 16 residues. The CDR3 protein is CASSYPERSETDTQYF. CDR3 in DNA: TGTGCCAGCAGTTATCCCGAGAGGTCTGAAACAGATACGCAGTATTTT.

The rearrangement uses TRBV25-1 and TRBJ2-1; D unresolved. The V end lost 1 base, the J end lost 0 bases, and 7 bases lay between the germline ends. The CDR3 contains 15 residues. CDR1 and CDR2 from the germline V gene are MGHDK and SYGVNS. Here the CDR3 DNA reads TGTGCCAGCAGTGAATGGGCGAGCTCCTACAATGAGCAGTTCTTC. It encodes CASSEWASSYNEQFF.

The chain uses TRBV9 and TRBJ1-3, with a weak D call TRBD1 (6 bases). Germline lookup yields CDR1 SGDLS and CDR2 YYNGEE. The CDR3 sequence is 16 residues long. V was pared by 0 bases and J by 4 bases, with 14 bases between. This chain's CDR3 is CASSVVGGSAGNTIYF. Written as DNA, the CDR3 is TGTGCCAGCAGCGTAGTTGGGGGCTCTGCGGGAAACACCATATATTTT.

This clone was recorded only once. The genes are TRBV4-1 and TRBJ2-5; the D is unclear. The germline gives CDR1 MGHRA, CDR2 YSYEKL. This CDR3 spans 13 amino acids. V lost 9 bases to trimming and J lost 4 bases, with 15 bases between them. Written as DNA, the CDR3 is TGCGCCAGTGCGAGACTTCTAATAGAGACCCAGTACTTC. Translation: CASARLLIETQYF.

A single count supports this clone. The genes are TRBV5-1 and TRBJ2-7; 11 bases align to TRBD1. The germline CDR1 and CDR2 sequences are SGHRS and YFSETQ. There are 14 residues in the CDR3. V lost 6 bases and J lost 3; bases outside the gene matches: 5. CDR3 nucleotides: TGCGCCAGCAAAGGGACAGGGGGGGACTACGAGCAGTACTTC. This sequence encodes CASKGTGGDYEQYF. Supplemented by reference TRBV5-1 and TRBJ2-7, the full variable domain reads KAGVTQTPRYLIKTRGQQVTLSCSPISGHRSVSWYQQTPGQGLQFLFEYFSETQRNKGNFPGRFSGRQFSNSRSEMNVSTLELGDSALYLCASKGTGGDYEQYFGPGTRLTVT.

The chain couples TRBV28 to TRBJ2-1; 7 nucleotides line up with TRBD1. This CDR3 has 14 residues. Germline V gene lookup returns CDR1 MDHEN and CDR2 SYDVKM. The V gene end was trimmed by 5 bases and the J gene end by 3 bases; junction bases not matched to a gene: 4. Here the CDR3 reads CASSRAGGYNEQFF. The CDR3 DNA follows: TGTGCCAGCAGTCGGGCAGGGGGCTACAATGAGCAGTTCTTC.

The chain has TRBV7-2 and TRBJ2-7; 8 nucleotides align to TRBD2. This CDR3 is 15 amino acids long. The germline CDR1 and CDR2 sequences are SGHTA and FQGNSA. Trimming cost V 5 bases and J 7 bases; bases outside gene matches: 13. The CDR3 DNA is TGTGCCAGCAGCCCTGACTGGCGGGAGGTTACGGAGCAGTACTTC. Its protein is CASSPDWREVTEQYF.

In its sample, this clone was seen a few times. The gene calls are TRBV29-1 and TRBJ2-1, with TRBD2 identical over 7 bases. V lost 7 bases, J lost 4 bases, and 7 bases stayed unmatched. From germline, CDR1 is SQVTM and CDR2 ANQGSEA. CDR3 length equals 13 residues. The CDR3 region is CSGGGATYNEQFF. CDR3 bases: TGCAGCGGGGGAGGGGCTACATACAATGAGCAGTTCTTC.

The rearrangement links TRBV6-6 to TRBJ2-2; no reliable D call. The germline CDR1 and CDR2 sequences are MNHNY and SVGAGI (reference sequence). The CDR3 has 14 amino acids. V dropped 4 bases and J dropped 4 bases, with 10 bases sitting between them. CDR3: CASSSAAGTGELFF. The CDR3, as DNA: TGTGCCAGCAGTTCGGCAGCAGGCACCGGGGAGCTGTTTTTT.

The J gene is TRBJ1-1, the V gene TRBV7-9; 9 bases are a match to TRBD1. The J segment lost 3 bases and the V segment lost 5 bases, leaving 7 bases of the junction unmatched. The CDR3 is made up of 15 amino acids. CDR1 is SEHNR and CDR2 is FQNEAQ in the germline V gene (reference sequence). Here the CDR3 reads CASSNRDREYTEAFF. In DNA, the CDR3 is TGTGCCAGCAGCAACCGGGACAGGGAGTACACTGAAGCTTTCTTT. Variable domain in full (rest from reference TRBV7-9 and TRBJ1-1): DTGVSQNPRHKITKRGQNVTFRCDPISEHNRLYWYRQTLGQGPEFLTYFQNEAQLEKSRLLSDRFSAERPKGSFSTLEIQRTEQGDSAMYLCASSNRDREYTEAFFGQGTRLTVV.